The clone carrying this T cell receptor beta chain was recorded many times. Its specificity is not known. CDR1 is DFQATT, CDR2 SNEGSKA, per germline (reference sequence). Trimming cost V 1 base and J 1 base, with 8 bases left between them. The CDR3 contains 15 residues. The sample comes from a study of T-cell reconstitution after alpha-beta-depleted transplantation in children. Unique molecular identifiers tagged the TCRbeta library. In TCRdb, the PCR reads were re-called with MiXCR into one record per CDR3 protein. This sample has 450,000 to 550,000 distinct CDR3 sequences, with about an eighth found just once. Study conclusions and caveats: Recipient T cells and thymic progenitors that survived gave rise to the high TCRbeta diversity observed at day 60 in some patients. T-cell counts and diversity at one year post-transplant came mainly from newly produced T cells. Several hundred expanded graft clones reportedly gave rise to the alpha-beta T cells present about two months after transplant.

The sequenced sample was PBMCs, mostly from graft donor cells, obtained 180 days after TCRalphabeta/CD19-depleted stem cell transplant. The chain couples TRBV20-1 to TRBJ2-6; TRBD2 is a possible D gene (6 bases). This clonotype originated in a female patient aged 2-9 years who had a stem cell transplant for aplastic anemia, so the T cells may come from the graft donor. CDR3 nucleotide sequence: TGCAGTGCTAGAGGCGGGGCATCTGGGGCCAACGTCCTGACTTTC. Its protein product is CSARGGASGANVLTF.